The T cell receptor (beta chain) described here comes from a study of T cells expressing NK-cell markers. Germline V gene lookup returns CDR1 MNHEY and CDR2 SVGAGI. The CDR3 is 15 amino acids. Each CDR3 protein gets one entry in TCRdb, which reprocessed the 5' RACE reads and gives no DNA. The sample data list 90,000 to 130,000 distinct CDR3 sequences. The chain links TRBV6-5 to TRBJ1-1; the TCRdb call, TRBD1, lacks DNA for checking. Sequencing was done on a sample of blood T cells: a sorted CD56 or NKG2C T cell subset, CD4+ or CD8+ T cells, or bulk PBMC T cells (not recorded which). This TCR came from a woman aged 18-70 years in good health. CDR3 sequence: CASSYSAGGRPEAFF.